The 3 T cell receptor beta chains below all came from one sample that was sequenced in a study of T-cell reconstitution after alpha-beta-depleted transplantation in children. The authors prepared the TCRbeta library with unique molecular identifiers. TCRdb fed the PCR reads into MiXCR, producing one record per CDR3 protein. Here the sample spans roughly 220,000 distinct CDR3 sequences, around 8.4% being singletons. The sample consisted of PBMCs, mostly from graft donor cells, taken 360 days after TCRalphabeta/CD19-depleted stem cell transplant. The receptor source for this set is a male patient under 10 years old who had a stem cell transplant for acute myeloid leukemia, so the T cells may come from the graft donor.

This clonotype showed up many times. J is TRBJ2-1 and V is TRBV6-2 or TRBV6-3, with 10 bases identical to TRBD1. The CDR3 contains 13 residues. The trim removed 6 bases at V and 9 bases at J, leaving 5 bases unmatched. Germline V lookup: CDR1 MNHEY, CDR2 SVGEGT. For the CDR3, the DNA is TGTGCCAGCAGCAAGACAGGGGGCTTTGAGCAGTTCTTC. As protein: CASSKTGGFEQFF.

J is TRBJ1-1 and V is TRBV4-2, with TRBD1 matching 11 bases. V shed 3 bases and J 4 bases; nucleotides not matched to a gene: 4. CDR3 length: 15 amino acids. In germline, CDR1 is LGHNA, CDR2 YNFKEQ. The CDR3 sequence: CASSQGTGGLTEAFF. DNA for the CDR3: TGTGCCAGCAGCCAGGGGACAGGGGGGCTCACTGAAGCTTTCTTT.

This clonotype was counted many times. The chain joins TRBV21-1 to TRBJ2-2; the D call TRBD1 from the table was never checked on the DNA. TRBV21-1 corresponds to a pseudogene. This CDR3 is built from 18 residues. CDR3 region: CASGTLYSGPKNTGELFF. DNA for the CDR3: TGTGCCAGTGGTACTCTTTATTCGGGACCGAAGAACACCGGGGAGCTGTTTTTT.